The TCR beta chain described here comes from a study of T cell responses to AZD1222 COVID-19 vaccine. Study results and caveats: Compared with day 0, the breadth and depth of the Spike-specific TCR repertoire rose significantly after two doses of AZD1222.

Clones were sequenced by immunoSEQ multiplex PCR, and TCRdb holds only the in-frame ones, with some missing. The sample consists of 120,000 to 150,000 clones, just over 90% of them appearing once. V was shortened by 3 bases and J by 8 bases, with 11 bases between the two germline ends. This CDR3 contains 13 residues. Germline V CDR1 and CDR2: SGHAT, FQNNGV. As for this clone: Its antigen is not identified.

The sequence derives from an adult in good health. The specimen comprised peripheral blood, sampled on day 0 of MenACWY control vaccination. The V call is TRBV11-2, the J call TRBJ2-1; possibly TRBD1 for D (5 bases). The CDR3: CASSFFQGDEQFF. CDR3 DNA sequence: TGTGCCAGCAGCTTCTTCCAGGGTGATGAGCAGTTCTTC.